This is a list of T cell receptor beta chains from one sample in a study of Graves' ophthalmopathy and Graves' hyperthyroidism. In TCRdb, the multiplex PCR reads were re-called with MiXCR into one record per CDR3 protein. The sample lists roughly 700,000 distinct CDR3 sequences, around 40% occurring once. The material sequenced was peripheral blood. Receptors were obtained from an adult man with Graves' ophthalmopathy. Both conserved end residues are part of each CDR3. D genes are given only for firm matches. Size is omitted from some rows. Given values are once, few, many or a class for expanded clones.

J gene: TRBJ1-2
D gene: TRBD1
CDR3 length: 16
clone size: .
V gene: TRBV29-1
CDR3 DNA: TGCAGTGACCAGGGGGTGGCCCCCTTTGAGGCGTATGGCTACACCTTC
CDR3 protein: CSDQGVAPFEAYGYTF

J gene: TRBJ2-7
D gene: .
CDR3 length: 14
clone size: once
V gene: TRBV6-1
CDR3 DNA: TGTGCCAGCCTCTATAGCGGTAGATCCTACGAGCAGTACTTC
CDR3 protein: CASLYSGRSYEQYF

J gene: TRBJ2-7
D gene: .
CDR3 length: 12
clone size: .
V gene: TRBV7-9
CDR3 DNA: TGTGCCAGCAGCCACCTATCCTACGAGCAGTACTTC
CDR3 protein: CASSHLSYEQYF

J gene: TRBJ1-1
D gene: .
CDR3 length: 13
clone size: many
V gene: TRBV10-3
CDR3 DNA: TGTGCCACCATGAACCAGGGATATACTGAAGCTTTCTTT
CDR3 protein: CATMNQGYTEAFF

J gene: TRBJ2-2
D gene: .
CDR3 length: 14
clone size: many
V gene: TRBV7-9
CDR3 DNA: TGTGCCAGCAGCTTGGTCCCCCTCACCGGGGAGCTGTTTTTT
CDR3 protein: CASSLVPLTGELFF

J gene: TRBJ2-7
D gene: .
CDR3 length: 13
clone size: many
V gene: TRBV2
CDR3 DNA: TGTGCCAGCAGTGAGTGGGATCTCTACGAGCAGTACTTC
CDR3 protein: CASSEWDLYEQYF

J gene: TRBJ2-5
D gene: TRBD1
CDR3 length: 13
clone size: .
V gene: TRBV15
CDR3 DNA: TGTGCCACCAGCAAAGACAGGGGGGAGACCCAGTACTTC
CDR3 protein: CATSKDRGETQYF

J gene: TRBJ2-6
D gene: .
CDR3 length: 16
clone size: many
V gene: TRBV19
CDR3 DNA: TGTGCCAGTAGTATAGTGGGGCTCGGGGGGGCCAACGTCCTGACTTTC
CDR3 protein: CASSIVGLGGANVLTF

J gene: TRBJ1-3
D gene: .
CDR3 length: 11
clone size: many
V gene: TRBV29-1
CDR3 DNA: TGCAGCGTAAGATTTGGAAACACCATATATTTT
CDR3 protein: CSVRFGNTIYF

J gene: TRBJ2-5
D gene: .
CDR3 length: 15
clone size: .
V gene: TRBV7-6
CDR3 DNA: TGTGCCAGCAGCTACTCGACAGCCAATCAAGAGACCCAGTACTTC
CDR3 protein: CASSYSTANQETQYF

J gene: TRBJ2-7
D gene: .
CDR3 length: 12
clone size: .
V gene: TRBV5-1
CDR3 DNA: TGCGCCAGCAGCCACCCGAGGGGAGGCGCGTACTTC
CDR3 protein: CASSHPRGGAYF

J gene: TRBJ1-1
D gene: .
CDR3 length: 11
clone size: .
V gene: TRBV2
CDR3 DNA: TGTGCCGGCAGGCAGGGGACTGAAGCTTTCTTT
CDR3 protein: CAGRQGTEAFF

J gene: TRBJ2-5
D gene: .
CDR3 length: 19
clone size: few
V gene: TRBV15
CDR3 DNA: TGTGCCACCAGCAGAGACAAGCATCGGGGACCCACGTCGGACGAGACCCAGTACTTC
CDR3 protein: CATSRDKHRGPTSDETQYF

J gene: TRBJ2-6
D gene: .
CDR3 length: 17
clone size: .
V gene: TRBV2
CDR3 DNA: TGTGCCAGCACCCCCGGGACTTCTGGCTCTGGGGCCAACGTCCTGACTTTC
CDR3 protein: CASTPGTSGSGANVLTF

J gene: TRBJ1-5
D gene: .
CDR3 length: 14
clone size: many
V gene: TRBV10-3
CDR3 DNA: TGTGCCATCAGCGAAGACGGTAACTTGTCGCCCCAGCATTTT
CDR3 protein: CAISEDGNLSPQHF

J gene: TRBJ2-5
D gene: TRBD2
CDR3 length: 14
clone size: few
V gene: TRBV20-1
CDR3 DNA: TGCAGTGCTACACTAGCGGGAGTTGGAGAGACCCAGTACTTC
CDR3 protein: CSATLAGVGETQYF

J gene: TRBJ1-1
D gene: TRBD1
CDR3 length: 15
clone size: few
V gene: TRBV5-1
CDR3 DNA: TGCGCCAGCAGCTGGCCGGGACAGGGAAACACTGAAGCTTTCTTT
CDR3 protein: CASSWPGQGNTEAFF

J gene: TRBJ1-2
D gene: .
CDR3 length: 11
clone size: many
V gene: TRBV6-5
CDR3 DNA: TGTGCCAGCAAACAGGGAGGCGGCTACACCTTC
CDR3 protein: CASKQGGGYTF

J gene: TRBJ1-1
D gene: TRBD1
CDR3 length: 13
clone size: .
V gene: TRBV29-1
CDR3 DNA: TGCAGCGTTGCTCAGGGGGTGGCTTCTGAAGCTTTCTTT
CDR3 protein: CSVAQGVASEAFF

J gene: TRBJ2-5
D gene: .
CDR3 length: 13
clone size: .
V gene: TRBV7-9
CDR3 DNA: TGTGCCAGCAGCTTAGTCTACCGAGAGACCCAGTACTTC
CDR3 protein: CASSLVYRETQYF

J gene: TRBJ2-7
D gene: .
CDR3 length: 19
clone size: many
V gene: TRBV25-1
CDR3 DNA: TGTGCCAGCAGTCCCAGGGGGCGGGGGGGTCTTCATAGCTCCTACGAGCAGTACTTC
CDR3 protein: CASSPRGRGGLHSSYEQYF

J gene: TRBJ1-3
D gene: .
CDR3 length: 11
clone size: many
V gene: TRBV29-1
CDR3 DNA: TGCAGCGTTGCCTCTGGAAACACCATATATTTT
CDR3 protein: CSVASGNTIYF

J gene: TRBJ2-7
D gene: .
CDR3 length: 14
clone size: once
V gene: TRBV7-9
CDR3 DNA: TGCGCCAGCAGCCAAGCCGACAGGTTGCGTGAGCAGTACTTC
CDR3 protein: CASSQADRLREQYF

J gene: TRBJ2-7
D gene: .
CDR3 length: 16
clone size: few
V gene: TRBV7-9
CDR3 DNA: TGTGCCAGCAGCTCCCCAAAGGGGGGTAAGCCCTACGAGCAGTACTTC
CDR3 protein: CASSSPKGGKPYEQYF

J gene: TRBJ1-1
D gene: .
CDR3 length: 14
clone size: many
V gene: TRBV7-3
CDR3 DNA: TGTGCCAGCAGCTTATCCGGCAGGAACACTGAAGCTTTCTTT
CDR3 protein: CASSLSGRNTEAFF

J gene: TRBJ1-5
D gene: TRBD1
CDR3 length: 15
clone size: .
V gene: TRBV10-3
CDR3 DNA: TGTGCCATCAGTGCTTCGGGGACAGGGGATCAGCCCCAGCATTTT
CDR3 protein: CAISASGTGDQPQHF

J gene: TRBJ1-1
D gene: .
CDR3 length: 13
clone size: .
V gene: TRBV7-9
CDR3 DNA: TGCGCCAGCAGCCAAGTAGGCCGGACTGAAGCTTTCTTT
CDR3 protein: CASSQVGRTEAFF

J gene: TRBJ1-1
D gene: .
CDR3 length: 12
clone size: .
V gene: TRBV5-4
CDR3 DNA: TGTGCCAGCAGCTTGGAACAGGTGGAAGCTTTCTTT
CDR3 protein: CASSLEQVEAFF

J gene: TRBJ1-4
D gene: TRBD1
CDR3 length: 13
clone size: many
V gene: TRBV29-1
CDR3 DNA: TGCAGCGTTGAAGGGGACAGGGGCGAAAAACTGTTTTTT
CDR3 protein: CSVEGDRGEKLFF

J gene: TRBJ1-2
D gene: .
CDR3 length: 10
clone size: few
V gene: TRBV7-9
CDR3 DNA: TGTGCCAGCAGCTTGACTGGCTACACCTTC
CDR3 protein: CASSLTGYTF

J gene: TRBJ2-7
D gene: .
CDR3 length: 16
clone size: once
V gene: TRBV25-1
CDR3 DNA: TGTGCCAGCAGCCAGAAAGAGGTCTGGGGCGCCTACGAGCAGTACTTC
CDR3 protein: CASSQKEVWGAYEQYF

J gene: TRBJ1-2
D gene: TRBD1
CDR3 length: 15
clone size: .
V gene: TRBV10-3
CDR3 DNA: TGTGCCAGCAACCCAGTGACAGGGGCGGGCTATGGCTACACCTTC
CDR3 protein: CASNPVTGAGYGYTF

J gene: TRBJ2-7
D gene: .
CDR3 length: 12
clone size: many
V gene: TRBV29-1
CDR3 DNA: TGCAGCGTCTCAAGAGACCGGGACAAGCAGTACTTC
CDR3 protein: CSVSRDRDKQYF

J gene: TRBJ2-5
D gene: TRBD1
CDR3 length: 16
clone size: .
V gene: TRBV7-9
CDR3 DNA: TGTGCCAGCAGCCCCGAAACAGGGGTGAGGCTGCTGACCCAGTACTTC
CDR3 protein: CASSPETGVRLLTQYF

J gene: TRBJ2-5
D gene: TRBD1
CDR3 length: 16
clone size: .
V gene: TRBV9
CDR3 DNA: TGTGCCAGCAGCCCACTGGGGACAGGGGGTCACGAGACCCAGTACTTC
CDR3 protein: CASSPLGTGGHETQYF

J gene: TRBJ2-3
D gene: TRBD2
CDR3 length: 15
clone size: .
V gene: TRBV19
CDR3 DNA: TGTGCCAGTAGTAGCGGGAGGTCAAGCACAGATACGCAGTATTTT
CDR3 protein: CASSSGRSSTDTQYF

J gene: TRBJ1-3
D gene: .
CDR3 length: 15
clone size: many
V gene: TRBV25-1
CDR3 DNA: TGTGCCAGCAGTGATAGTCTGGGACTGGGAAACACCATATATTTT
CDR3 protein: CASSDSLGLGNTIYF